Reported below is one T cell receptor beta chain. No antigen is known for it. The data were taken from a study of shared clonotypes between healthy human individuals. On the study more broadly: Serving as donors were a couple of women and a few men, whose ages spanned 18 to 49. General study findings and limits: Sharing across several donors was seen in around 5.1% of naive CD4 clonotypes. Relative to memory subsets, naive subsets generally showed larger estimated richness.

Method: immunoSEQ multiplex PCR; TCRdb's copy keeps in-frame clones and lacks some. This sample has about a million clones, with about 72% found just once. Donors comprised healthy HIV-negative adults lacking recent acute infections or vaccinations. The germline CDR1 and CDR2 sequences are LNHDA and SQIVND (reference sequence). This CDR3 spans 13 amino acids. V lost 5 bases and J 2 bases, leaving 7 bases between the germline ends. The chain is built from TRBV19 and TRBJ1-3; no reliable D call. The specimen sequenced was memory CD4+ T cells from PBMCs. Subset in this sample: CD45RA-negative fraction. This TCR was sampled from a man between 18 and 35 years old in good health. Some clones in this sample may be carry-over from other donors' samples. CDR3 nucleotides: TGTGCCAGTAGTGGCGGACCTGGAAACACCATATATTTT. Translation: CASSGGPGNTIYF.